This T cell receptor beta chain derives from a study of blood T cell repertoires in COVID-19. Study in general: The United States, Italy and Spain provided the acute and convalescent COVID-19 samples. The analysed material was cDNA or gDNA that came from T cells, B-cell-depleted T cells, or PBMCs.

Original processing notes: Amplification from reference gene primers served as the basis for estimated nucleated cell counts. This table comes from immunoSEQ multiplex PCR, and its TCRdb copy is limited to in-frame clones, with some not included. V, J and clone size derive from that table, while D and trimming were established from the DNA sequence. The data show 100,000 to 120,000 clones, with 60% to 80% seen just once and around 15% held by the top ten. This clone was seen once. The length of the CDR3 is 18 residues. V lost 4 bases to trimming and J lost 1 base; unmatched junction nucleotides: 11. From germline, CDR1 is LNHDA and CDR2 SQIVND (reference sequence).

The chain is built from TRBV19 and TRBJ2-3, with 10 bases aligning to TRBD2. The TCR comes from an elderly woman with active or convalescent COVID-19. The material sequenced was peripheral blood. The CDR3 DNA is TGTGCCAGTAGTACTCGGGTAGCGGGAGGATTCCGCACAGATACGCAGTATTTT. Protein: CASSTRVAGGFRTDTQYF.